Presented here are 26 T cell receptor beta chains from one specimen sequenced in a study of T cell repertoires in cytomegalovirus infection. TCRdb processed the reads anew with MiXCR; each CDR3 protein has one entry. The table has under 850,000 distinct CDR3 sequences, approximately 40% seen once. Material for sequencing was PBMCs. These receptors were taken from a human donor in good health (CMV status not recorded). Some clones in this sample may be carry-over from other donors' samples.

The DNA of the CDR3 is TGTGCCAGTAGTATAGTCGGCACGGCTCCCAATCAGCCCCAGCATTTT. Translating it yields CASSIVGTAPNQPQHF. V and J are TRBV19 and TRBJ1-5; D uncertain. Trimming removed 1 base at V and 3 bases at J, with 13 bases between. The CDR3 sequence is 16 residues long. Germline V CDR1 and CDR2: LNHDA, SQIVND (reference sequence).

This clonotype came up a few times. The chain is built from TRBV28 and TRBJ1-3, with D possibly being TRBD1 (6 bases). CDR1 and CDR2 from the germline V gene are MDHEN and SYDVKM. CDR3 size: 15 residues. With 5 bases removed from V and 4 bases from J, the gap between germline ends came to 15 bases. The CDR3 sequence is CASSPIGGPGNTIYF. For the CDR3, the DNA is TGTGCCAGCAGTCCTATCGGGGGGCCCGGAAACACCATATATTTT. Drawing the rest from reference TRBV28 and TRBJ1-3, the complete variable domain is DVKVTQSSRYLVKRTGEKVFLECVQDMDHENMFWYRQDPGLGLRLIYFSYDVKMKEKGDIPEGYSVSREKKERFSLILESASTNQTSMYLCASSPIGGPGNTIYFGEGSWLTVV.

This clonotype was seen only a few times. This chain joins TRBV7-2 and TRBJ2-7, with D tentatively TRBD1 or TRBD2 (5 bases each). V was cut by 4 bases and J by 2 bases, with 12 bases left in between. The CDR3 runs 14 residues. Looked up from germline, CDR1 is SGHTA and CDR2 is FQGNSA. The CDR3 DNA follows: TGTGCCAGCAGCTCCGGGGCAGGCGCCTACGAGCAGTACTTC. Protein product: CASSSGAGAYEQYF. The full variable domain, in which reference TRBV7-2 and TRBJ2-7 provide the parts outside the CDR3, is GAGVSQSPSNKVTEKGKDVELRCDPISGHTALYWYRQSLGQGLEFLIYFQGNSAPDKSGLPSDRFSAERTGGSVSTLTIQRTQQEDSAVYLCASSSGAGAYEQYFGPGTRLTVT.

The chain joins TRBV12-3 or TRBV12-4 to TRBJ1-1; D remains ambiguous. CDR3 size: 15 residues. The ends were cut back, 1 base at V and 7 bases at J, with 16 bases in the middle. The CDR3 here is CASSLGKWEPFEAFF. The CDR3 coding sequence is TGTGCCAGCAGTTTAGGGAAATGGGAACCATTTGAAGCTTTCTTT.

This chain joins TRBV29-1 and TRBJ2-2, with 11 bases that match TRBD2. This CDR3 is 15 amino acids long. Germline values: CDR1 SQVTM, CDR2 ANQGSEA. V shed 4 bases, J shed 4 bases, and the junction held 5 bases outside the gene matches. The CDR3 nucleotides read TGCAGCGTTGCCTTACTAGCGGGGGCCACCGGGGAGCTGTTTTTT. Its protein is CSVALLAGATGELFF.

This clonotype appeared a few times. The chain joins TRBV20-1 to TRBJ2-1; D gene unclear. The CDR3 length is 15 residues. Germline V gives CDR1 DFQATT, CDR2 SNEGSKA (reference sequence). The germline V and J ends were trimmed by 0 bases and 0 bases, with 9 bases remaining between them. The CDR3 DNA reads as TGCAGTGCTAGAGATCCACGTAGCTCCTACAATGAGCAGTTCTTC. Protein: CSARDPRSSYNEQFF.

As for this clonotype: At one boundary the junction diverges from the germline segment, which might be a read error. V and J are TRBV5-3 and TRBJ2-1; D possibly corresponds to TRBD2 (6 bases). TRBV5-3 is sorted into the ORF group, with uncertain function. CDR3 length equals 14 residues. In DNA form, the CDR3 reads TGTGCCAGCAGCTGGTGGGGACTTTACAATGAGCAGTTCTTC. It codes for CASSWWGLYNEQFF.

There are a few counts of this clonotype. The chain couples TRBV6-2 or TRBV6-3 to TRBJ1-5; D not certain. The CDR3 covers 14 residues. From germline, CDR1 is MNHEY and CDR2 SVGEGT. V lost 4 bases and J 0 bases, leaving 7 bases between the germline ends. The CDR3 sequence: CASSSWASNQPQHF. CDR3 DNA: TGTGCCAGCAGTTCGTGGGCTAGCAATCAGCCCCAGCATTTT.

The table lists this clonotype with a few counts. CDR3 DNA sequence: TGTGCCAGCAGTTTTGACGGCTACGAGCAGTACTTC. Translating gives CASSFDGYEQYF. The chain combines TRBV27 with TRBJ2-7, with unresolved D. V lost 3 bases and J lost 3, with 6 bases in between. Germline values: CDR1 MNHEY, CDR2 SMNVEV (reference sequence). This CDR3 region has 12 residues.

This chain links TRBV4-1 with TRBJ1-5, with D possibly matching TRBD1 (6 bases). V lost 4 bases to trimming and J lost 6 bases, with 19 bases between them. Germline CDR1 is MGHRA and CDR2 is YSYEKL. The length of the CDR3 is 16 residues. The CDR3 spells CASSPPGGPYSQPQHF. In DNA, the CDR3 is TGCGCCAGCAGCCCGCCGGGGGGGCCCTATTCTCAGCCCCAGCATTTT.

The gene calls are TRBV12-3 or TRBV12-4 and TRBJ2-3; unclear D gene. The length of the CDR3 is 13 residues. The V gene lost 2 bases and the J gene lost 5 bases, with 8 bases spanning the gap. The DNA for the CDR3 is TGTGCCAGCAGTTTAAGGCAGAGAGATACGCAGTATTTT. This encodes CASSLRQRDTQYF.

This clonotype was picked up many times. The chain carries TRBV12-3 or TRBV12-4 and TRBJ1-2, with D unresolved. Trimming removed 6 bases at V and 5 bases at J, with 7 bases between. CDR3 length: 11 residues. CDR3 sequence reads: CASSTSYGYTF. DNA of the CDR3: TGTGCCAGCAGCACCAGTTATGGCTACACCTTC.

The chain uses TRBV7-2 and TRBJ1-1, with D tentatively TRBD1 (6 bases). The CDR3 length is 14 residues. Per germline, CDR1 SGHTA and CDR2 FQGNSA. The V end lost 5 bases, the J end lost 7 bases, and 17 bases lay between the germline ends. This CDR3 reads CASSLRGGRGEAFF. DNA of the CDR3: TGTGCCAGCAGCCTGCGGGGGGGGCGAGGTGAAGCTTTCTTT.

This clonotype was detected ten times or more. This sequence joins TRBV7-9 and TRBJ2-7; 9 nucleotides match TRBD2. Germline lookup yields CDR1 SEHNR and CDR2 FQNEAQ (reference sequence). The CDR3 is made up of 16 amino acids. J lost 2 bases, V lost 5 bases, and 10 bases had no gene match. The chain's CDR3 is CASSPLVGLAPYEQYF. CDR3 bases: TGTGCCAGCAGCCCCCTCGTGGGACTAGCCCCCTACGAGCAGTACTTC.

The table lists this clonotype with a few counts. The rearrangement joins TRBV6-6 to TRBJ2-1; TRBD2 aligns across 14 bases. CDR1 and CDR2 from the germline V gene are MNHNY and SVGAGI (reference sequence). The J segment lost 9 bases and the V segment lost 2 bases, leaving 0 bases of the junction unmatched. The CDR3 is 14 amino acids. The CDR3 spells CASSYGTSGSEQFF. The CDR3 DNA is TGTGCCAGCAGTTACGGGACTAGCGGGAGTGAGCAGTTCTTC.

In this sample, this clonotype turned up a few times. V usage is TRBV4-1 and J usage is TRBJ2-3, with 7 bases that match TRBD1. The CDR3 spans 14 residues. The V gene's germline CDR1 is MGHRA and CDR2 YSYEKL. After removal of 1 base from V and 3 bases from J, the junction contained 1 base not matched to a gene. In DNA, the CDR3 is TGCGCCAGCAGCCAAGGGGACAGTACAGATACGCAGTATTTT. Amino acids: CASSQGDSTDTQYF.

CDR3 sequence reads: CASSPGLAGDLEQYF. The CDR3 DNA reads as TGTGCCAGCAGCCCGGGACTAGCGGGGGACCTTGAGCAGTACTTC. The rearrangement uses TRBV5-6 and TRBJ2-7; 14 bases align to TRBD2. Germline V gene lookup returns CDR1 SGHDT and CDR2 YYEEEE. V lost 4 bases and J lost 7; bases outside the gene matches: 7. This CDR3 has 15 amino acids. The variable domain in full, with the rest retrieved from reference TRBV5-6 and TRBJ2-7, is DAGVTQSPTHLIKTRGQQVTLRCSPKSGHDTVSWYQQALGQGPQFIFQYYEEEERQRGNFPDRFSGHQFPNYSSELNVNALLLGDSALYLCASSPGLAGDLEQYFGPGTRLTVT.

This clonotype was seen only a few times. The J gene is TRBJ2-1, the V gene TRBV4-1, with 10 nucleotides matching TRBD2. With V trimmed by 1 base and J by 5 bases, 8 bases remained unmatched. The CDR3 loop spans 17 amino acids. Germline values: CDR1 MGHRA, CDR2 YSYEKL. DNA for the CDR3: TGCGCCAGCAGCCAAGTCCCCGGAAGCGGGGGGGACAATGAGCAGTTCTTC. Protein: CASSQVPGSGGDNEQFF.

This clonotype has a handful of counts. The chain combines TRBV6-1 with TRBJ1-5, with 9 bases matching TRBD1. J was trimmed by 4 bases and V by 10 bases; bases with no gene match: 8. CDR3 length equals 14 residues. CDR1 and CDR2 (germline): MNHNS, SASEGT. The CDR3 region is CATEQGAGNQPQHF. CDR3 in DNA: TGTGCCACCGAACAGGGGGCAGGGAATCAGCCCCAGCATTTT.

The chain combines TRBV5-1 with TRBJ2-2; 10 nucleotides match TRBD1. Germline trimming cut 3 bases from V and 4 bases from J; bases unmatched to any gene: 6. The CDR3 length is 16 residues. Germline CDR1 SGHRS, CDR2 YFSETQ. The CDR3 DNA is TGCGCCAGCAGCTCACTAGGGACAGGGGTCACCGGGGAGCTGTTTTTT. This encodes CASSSLGTGVTGELFF. Using reference TRBV5-1 and TRBJ2-2 for the parts outside the CDR3, the full variable domain is KAGVTQTPRYLIKTRGQQVTLSCSPISGHRSVSWYQQTPGQGLQFLFEYFSETQRNKGNFPGRFSGRQFSNSRSEMNVSTLELGDSALYLCASSSLGTGVTGELFFGEGSRLTVL.

V and J are TRBV28 and TRBJ2-5; D ambiguous. CDR3 size: 14 residues. Germline CDR1 reads MDHEN; CDR2 reads SYDVKM. V was shortened by 6 bases and J by 1 base, with 12 bases between the two germline ends. The CDR3 DNA reads TGTGCCAGCAGATCCCCGATGTTCCAAGAGACCCAGTACTTC. Translated: CASRSPMFQETQYF.

This clonotype appeared a few times. This chain connects TRBV28 to TRBJ1-2; D gene uncertain. The germline V gene has CDR1 MDHEN and CDR2 SYDVKM. The CDR3 sequence is 11 residues long. V lost 1 base, J lost 7 bases, and 4 bases lay in between. CDR3 nucleotide sequence: TGTGCCAGCAGTTTATTCGGTGGCTACACCTTC. Its protein product is CASSLFGGYTF.

In its sample, this clonotype was seen a few times. The CDR3 DNA is TGTGCCAGCTCACCTAAGGGACATCTCGGCGATCAGCCCCAGCATTTT. This gives the protein CASSPKGHLGDQPQHF. The V call is TRBV18, the J call TRBJ1-5; tentatively, D is TRBD1 (6 bases). Germline V gene lookup returns CDR1 KGHSH and CDR2 LQKENI. This CDR3 comprises 16 residues. The V end lost 3 bases, the J end lost 5 bases, and 17 bases lay between the germline ends.

This clonotype occurred a few times. The chain joins TRBV7-9 to TRBJ1-1; D ambiguous. V lost 5 bases and J 0 bases, leaving 13 bases between the germline ends. The germline CDR1 and CDR2 sequences are SEHNR and FQNEAQ (reference sequence). The CDR3 is 15 residues long. The CDR3 region has the DNA TGTGCCAGCAGCCCCCCGTTGAAGATGAACACTGAAGCTTTCTTT. It encodes CASSPPLKMNTEAFF.

This chain connects TRBV7-9 to TRBJ2-1; D is unclear. With 7 bases removed from V and 1 base from J, the gap between germline ends came to 11 bases. In germline, CDR1 is SEHNR, CDR2 FQNEAQ (reference sequence). The CDR3 contains 14 residues. In DNA form, the CDR3 reads TGTGCCAGCACCCCATTTGGATCCTACAATGAGCAGTTCTTC. Translated: CASTPFGSYNEQFF.

A remark on this clonotype: One junction end does not reproduce the germline sequence, and a read error may be involved. The chain links TRBV19 to TRBJ2-2; D is perhaps TRBD1 or TRBD2 (5 bases each). The germline V gene encodes CDR1 LNHDA and CDR2 SQIVND (reference sequence). The CDR3 loop spans 14 amino acids. This chain's CDR3 is CASSGRANTGALFF. Here the CDR3 DNA reads TGTGCCAGTAGTGGAAGGGCGAACACCGGGGCGCTGTTTTTT.